This T cell receptor beta chain was identified in a study of control samples from healthy donors and cancer patients. Sequenced by immunoSEQ multiplex PCR; TCRdb stores in-frame clones only, minus some. The sample includes around 110,000 clones, around 89% of them seen just once. This CDR3 comprises 14 residues. The germline CDR1 and CDR2 sequences are SGHRS and YFSETQ. V lost 3 bases, J lost 7 bases, and 13 bases lay in between. The receptor's source is a woman between 45 and 60 years old with colorectal cancer. Sequenced: PBMCs. The chain combines TRBV5-1 with TRBJ1-4; D may be TRBD1 (5 bases). The DNA for the CDR3 is TGCGCCAGCAGCTCCCAGGGCGCTCGTGAAAAACTGTTTTTT. It specifies CASSSQGAREKLFF.